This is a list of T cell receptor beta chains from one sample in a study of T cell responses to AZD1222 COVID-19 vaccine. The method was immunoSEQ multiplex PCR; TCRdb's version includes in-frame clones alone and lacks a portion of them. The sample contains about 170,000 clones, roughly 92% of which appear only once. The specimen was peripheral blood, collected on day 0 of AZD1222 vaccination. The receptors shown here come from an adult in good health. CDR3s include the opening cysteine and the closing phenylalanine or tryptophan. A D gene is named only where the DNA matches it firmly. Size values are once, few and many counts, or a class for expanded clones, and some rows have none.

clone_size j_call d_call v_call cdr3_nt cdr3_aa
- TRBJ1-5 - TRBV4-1 TGCGCCAGCAGCCAACTGGCTGGCAATCAGCCCCAGCATTTT CASSQLAGNQPQHF
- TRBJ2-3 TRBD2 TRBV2 TGTGCCAGCGCGGGAGGCACAGATACGCAGTATTTT CASAGGTDTQYF
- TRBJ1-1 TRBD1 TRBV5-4 TGTGCCAGCAGCTTGTATGTGACAGGGGGCTCGGAAGCTTTCTTT CASSLYVTGGSEAFF
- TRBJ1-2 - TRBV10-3 TGTGCCATCAGTGTGCGGGGGGGAAACTATGGCTACACCTTC CAISVRGGNYGYTF
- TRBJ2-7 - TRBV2 TGTGCCAGCAGTGAGACCCACGAGCAGTACTTC CASSETHEQYF
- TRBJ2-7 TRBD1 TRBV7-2 TGTGCCAGCAGCTTAGCTGGGACAGGGGGCATGGACGAGCAGTACTTC CASSLAGTGGMDEQYF
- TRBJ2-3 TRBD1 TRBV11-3 TGTGCCAGCAGCTCCGGGACAGCCACAGATACGCAGTATTTT CASSSGTATDTQYF
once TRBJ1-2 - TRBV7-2 TGTGCCAGCAGCCACGGGATGGAGGGGGATGGCTACACCTTC CASSHGMEGDGYTF
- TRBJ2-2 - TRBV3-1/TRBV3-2 TGTGCCAGCAGCCAGGGATCCCGTACCGGGGAGCTGTTTTTT CASSQGSRTGELFF
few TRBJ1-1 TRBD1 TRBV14 TGTGCCAGCAGCCAGATGACAGGGGTGAGCACTGAAGCTTTCTTT CASSQMTGVSTEAFF
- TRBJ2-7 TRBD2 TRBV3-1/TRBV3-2 TGTGCCAGCAGCCATCTTGCGGGAGCAAACGAGCAGTACTTC CASSHLAGANEQYF
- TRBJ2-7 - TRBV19 TGTGCCAGTACCGATGACAGTTCCTACGAGCAGTACTTC CASTDDSSYEQYF
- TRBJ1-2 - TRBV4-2 TGTGCCAGCAGACCTGAAACTAACTATGGCTACACCTTC CASRPETNYGYTF
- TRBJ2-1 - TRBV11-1 TGTGCCAGCAGCGCCGGGGACACCTACAATGAGCAGTTCTTC CASSAGDTYNEQFF
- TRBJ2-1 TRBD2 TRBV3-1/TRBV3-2 TGTGCCAGCAGCCAAGTGGTTAGCGGGAGTAGGCATGAGCAGTTCTTC CASSQVVSGSRHEQFF
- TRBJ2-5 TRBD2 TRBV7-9 TGTGCCAGCAGCCTCTCAGCGGGACTTCAAGAGACCCAGTACTTC CASSLSAGLQETQYF
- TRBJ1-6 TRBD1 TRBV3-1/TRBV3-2 TGTGCCAGCCGCCGGTCGGGGACAGCAAATTCACCCCTCCACTTT CASRRSGTANSPLHF
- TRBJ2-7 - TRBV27 TGTGCCAGCAGTTCACAGGGCACCTACGAGCAGTACTTC CASSSQGTYEQYF
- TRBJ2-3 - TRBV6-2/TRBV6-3 TGTGCCAGCAGTTACTTGGGAATAACGGATACGCAGTATTTT CASSYLGITDTQYF
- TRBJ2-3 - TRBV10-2 TGCGCCAGCAGTGACGGACAGACTGATACGCAGTATTTT CASSDGQTDTQYF
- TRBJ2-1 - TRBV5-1 TGCGCCAGCAGCTTGGTTGGCCTTTACAATGAGCAGTTCTTC CASSLVGLYNEQFF
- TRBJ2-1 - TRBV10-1 TGCGCCAGCAGCCCCCCGGGGACACTCCATGAGCAGTTCTTC CASSPPGTLHEQFF
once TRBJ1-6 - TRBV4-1 TGCGCCAGCAGCCTCAGAGCGGGCAGCCCAAGTGCACCCCTCCACTTT CASSLRAGSPSAPLHF
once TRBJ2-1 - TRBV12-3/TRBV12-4 TGTGCCAGCAGTTTGCGGCCAAACAATGAGCAGTTCTTC CASSLRPNNEQFF
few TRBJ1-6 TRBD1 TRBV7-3 TGTGCCAGCAGCTCGGACAGGGGTTCACCCCTCCACTTT CASSSDRGSPLHF
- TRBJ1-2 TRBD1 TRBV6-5 TGTGCCAGCAGTTACCATCTGGGACAGGGGGCGTCGGGCTACACCTTC CASSYHLGQGASGYTF
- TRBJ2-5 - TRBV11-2 TGTGCCAGCAGCTTAGCATTTAAGACCCAGTACTTC CASSLAFKTQYF
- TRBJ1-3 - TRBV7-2 TGTGCCAGCAGCCCGTCCACTTTCTCTGGAAACACCATATATTTT CASSPSTFSGNTIYF
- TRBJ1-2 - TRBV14 TGTGCCAGCAGCCCTACAGGAAGCTATGGCTACACCTTC CASSPTGSYGYTF
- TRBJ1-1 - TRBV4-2 TGTGCCAGCAGCCAGGAAACAGCTGTCACTGAAGCTTTCTTT CASSQETAVTEAFF
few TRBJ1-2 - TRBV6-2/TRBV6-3 TGTGCCAGCAGTTATGAAGGGCGGGGCGGCTACACCTTC CASSYEGRGGYTF
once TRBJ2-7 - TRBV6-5 TGTGCCAGCAGTTCCCTGGGGGGTTCGTCCTACGAGCAGTACTTC CASSSLGGSSYEQYF
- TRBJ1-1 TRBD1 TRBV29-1 TGCAGCGCCAAGGGACAGCTGAACACTGAAGCTTTCTTT CSAKGQLNTEAFF
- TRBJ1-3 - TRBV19 TGTGCCAGTAGTATCGGCTCTGGAAACACCATATATTTT CASSIGSGNTIYF
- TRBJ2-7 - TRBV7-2 TGTGCCAGCAGCTTAGGGGGCGTGGGGTCCTACGAGCAGTACTTC CASSLGGVGSYEQYF
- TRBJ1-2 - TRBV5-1 TGCGCCAGCAGTTCCCTCCCCGACTCTCCTCTAGGCGGCTACACCTTC CASSSLPDSPLGGYTF
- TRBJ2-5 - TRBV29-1 TGCAGCGTTGAAGCCCCGGGCCTATGGCCTCAAGAGACCCAGTACTTC CSVEAPGLWPQETQYF
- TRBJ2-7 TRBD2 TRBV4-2 TGTGCCAGCAGCCAAGACTTGACTAGCGGCAACTACGAGCAGTACTTC CASSQDLTSGNYEQYF
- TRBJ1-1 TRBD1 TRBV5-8 TGTGCCAGCAGCGGAACCGGGACAGGGGAGCGAAGCACTGAAGCTTTCTTT CASSGTGTGERSTEAFF
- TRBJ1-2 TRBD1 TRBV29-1 TGCAGCGTTGAAGATCGACCAGGGGGCTATGGCTACACCTTC CSVEDRPGGYGYTF
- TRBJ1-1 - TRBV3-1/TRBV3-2 TGTGCCAGCAGCTTTACCGTTAACACTGAAGCTTTCTTT CASSFTVNTEAFF
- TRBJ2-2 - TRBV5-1 TGCGCCAGCAGCCCCGGAGGGGTTCGCACCGGGGAGCTGTTTTTT CASSPGGVRTGELFF
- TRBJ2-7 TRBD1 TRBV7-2 TGTGCCAGCAGCTCGGACAGGGAACACGAGCAGTACTTC CASSSDREHEQYF
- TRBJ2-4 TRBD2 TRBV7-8 TGTGCCAGCAGCTTAGCGGTAGCGGGGGCCTTCAAAAACATTCAGTACTTC CASSLAVAGAFKNIQYF
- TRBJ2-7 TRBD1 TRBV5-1 TGCGCCAGTGGACAGGGGCCCGGTTACGAGCAGTACTTC CASGQGPGYEQYF
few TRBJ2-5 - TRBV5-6 TGTGCCAGCAGCCCCCCCAGCGGTACCCAAGAGACCCAGTACTTC CASSPPSGTQETQYF
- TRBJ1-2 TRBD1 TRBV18 TGTGCCAGCTCACCTCCCGGGACAGGGTATGGCTACACCTTC CASSPPGTGYGYTF
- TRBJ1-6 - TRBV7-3 TGTGCCAGCAGCTTATCTGGGACTTCACCCCTCCACTTT CASSLSGTSPLHF
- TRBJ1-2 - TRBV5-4 TGTGCCAGCACCCGGACGGGGTATGGCTACACCTTC CASTRTGYGYTF
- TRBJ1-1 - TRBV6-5 TGTGCCAGCAGCTTCCGGGACACTAACACTGAAGCTTTCTTT CASSFRDTNTEAFF
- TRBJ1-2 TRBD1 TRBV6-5 TGTGCCAGCAGACAGGGGGCGGGCTATGGCTACACCTTC CASRQGAGYGYTF
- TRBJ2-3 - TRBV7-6 TGTGCCAGCAGCAACTACGGGAGTCGGACAGATACGCAGTATTTT CASSNYGSRTDTQYF
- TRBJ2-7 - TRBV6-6 TGTGCCAGCAGTTACGGGGGGAGGCATTTGAGCTACGAGCAGTACTTC CASSYGGRHLSYEQYF
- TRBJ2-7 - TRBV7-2 TGTGCCAGCAGCCCCTCTGGGTCGAGCTCCTACGAGCAGTACTTC CASSPSGSSSYEQYF
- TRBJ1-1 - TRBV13 TGTGCCAGCAGCCCACCCTGGCAGGGGCTGAACACTGAAGCTTTCTTT CASSPPWQGLNTEAFF